This passage covers 10 T cell receptor beta chains from one sample sequenced in a study of T cell responses to AZD1222 COVID-19 vaccine. Generated by immunoSEQ multiplex PCR, the TCRdb table keeps only in-frame clones and is missing some. This table holds 75,000 to 100,000 clones, roughly 88% found once. Sequenced material: peripheral blood, taken on day 0 of MenACWY control vaccination. The receptors were sampled from an adult in good health.

The chain couples TRBV4-3 to TRBJ2-1, with a tentative D call TRBD2 (6 bases). This CDR3 comprises 13 residues. Germline values: CDR1 LGHNA, CDR2 YSLEER. Trimming removed 0 bases from V and 15 bases from J, with 15 bases in between. The CDR3 reads CASSQDPAGRLFF. CDR3 nucleotides: TGCGCCAGCAGCCAAGATCCCGCAGGGAGGCTGTTCTTC.

The chain links TRBV6-1 to TRBJ1-2; 8 positions agree with TRBD1. V lost 2 bases and J lost 8; bases outside the gene matches: 4. Looked up from germline, CDR1 is MNHNS and CDR2 is SASEGT. The CDR3 runs to 13 residues. The CDR3 DNA reads TGTGCCAGCAGTGAACAGGGGGCCAGGGGCTACACCTTC. Amino acids: CASSEQGARGYTF.

This sequence joins TRBV20-1 and TRBJ1-2, with D hard to call. The V end was cut by 1 base, the J end by 5 bases, with 5 bases between. This CDR3 has 11 residues. The germline V gene has CDR1 DFQATT and CDR2 SNEGSKA (reference sequence). CDR3 sequence (DNA): TGCAGTGCTAGAGTGGGGTATGGCTACACCTTC. Amino acids: CSARVGYGYTF.

This clone was found once. The gene calls are TRBV4-3 and TRBJ1-1; D uncertain. CDR3 length: 14 amino acids. Germline CDR1 is LGHNA and CDR2 is YSLEER. V shed 1 base and J shed 5 bases, with 11 bases lying between them. CDR3 region: CASSQVARGTEAFF. In DNA, the CDR3 is TGCGCCAGCAGCCAAGTGGCGCGGGGAACTGAAGCTTTCTTT.

This chain uses TRBV4-3 with TRBJ2-7, with TRBD1 as a possible D gene (6 bases). Germline V lookup: CDR1 LGHNA, CDR2 YSLEER. This CDR3 has 13 residues. The V end lost 3 bases, the J end lost 6 bases, and 12 bases lay between the germline ends. The CDR3 loop reads CASSHSKQGEQYF. DNA of the CDR3: TGCGCCAGCAGCCATAGTAAACAGGGCGAGCAGTACTTC.

The rearrangement links TRBV13 to TRBJ2-2, with TRBD1 identical over 8 bases. The V gene's germline CDR1 is PRHDT and CDR2 FYEKMQ (reference sequence). V was pared by 5 bases and J by 0 bases, with 5 bases of the junction left unmatched. The CDR3 runs 16 residues. Written as DNA, the CDR3 is TGTGCCAGCAGCCCGAAGGGACAGGCGAACACCGGGGAGCTGTTTTTT. It yields the protein CASSPKGQANTGELFF.

The chain couples TRBV6-2 or TRBV6-3 to TRBJ2-2, with 8 bases matching TRBD2. The CDR3 loop spans 16 amino acids. CDR1 is MNHEY, CDR2 SVGEGT, per germline. V gave up 2 bases and J gave up 2 bases; unmatched junction bases: 4. In DNA, the CDR3 is TGTGCCAGCAGTTACCTCGGGACTAGAAACACCGGGGAGCTGTTTTTT. It translates to CASSYLGTRNTGELFF.

The V gene is TRBV4-3, the J gene TRBJ1-1; D gene ambiguous. This CDR3 is built from 14 residues. Looked up from germline, CDR1 is LGHNA and CDR2 is YSLEER. Deletions cut 4 bases from V and 5 bases from J, with 14 bases between. In DNA form, the CDR3 reads TGCGCCAGCAGCCGCATCGTCCGGGGAACTGAAGCTTTCTTT. Protein: CASSRIVRGTEAFF.

This sequence joins TRBV7-2 and TRBJ2-1; D perhaps matches TRBD2 (6 bases). V lost 6 bases and J lost 0, with 18 bases in between. In germline, CDR1 is SGHTA, CDR2 FQGNSA. This CDR3 has 17 residues. Here the CDR3 reads CASSFTGSPSSYNEQFF. For the CDR3, the DNA is TGTGCCAGCAGTTTCACCGGGAGCCCGTCCTCCTACAATGAGCAGTTCTTC. Full variable domain (missing parts from reference TRBV7-2 and TRBJ2-1): GAGVSQSPSNKVTEKGKDVELRCDPISGHTALYWYRQSLGQGLEFLIYFQGNSAPDKSGLPSDRFSAERTGGSVSTLTIQRTQQEDSAVYLCASSFTGSPSSYNEQFFGPGTRLTVL.

This chain links TRBV15 with TRBJ1-6; D not certain. The germline V gene has CDR1 LNHNV and CDR2 YYDKDF (reference sequence). The CDR3 loop spans 15 amino acids. Trimming removed 1 base from V and 6 bases from J, with 10 bases in between. DNA for the CDR3: TGTGCCACCAGCAGAGTTCCGGGGTCTAATTCACCCCTCCACTTT. Protein: CATSRVPGSNSPLHF.